This T cell receptor beta chain was profiled in a study of cytotoxic CD8 clonotypes in ibrutinib-treated CLL. Points from the study as a whole: Sampling time points were not equivalent between sustained-remission and progressing patients.

Clones were read by immunoSEQ multiplex PCR, and TCRdb kept only the in-frame ones, dropping some. The sample has tens of thousands of clones; 55% to 80% are singletons. Turning to this clone: Its antigen is unidentified.

This receptor was obtained from a human donor with chronic lymphocytic leukemia. The specimen comprised PBMCs, sampled after 12 months of ibrutinib treatment.

In nucleotides, the CDR3 is TGTGCCAGCAGCCCAGGGGTCTATGGCTACACCTTC. It is translated as CASSPGVYGYTF. J is TRBJ1-2 and V is TRBV7-8; maybe TRBD1 (6 bases). V lost 5 bases, J lost 4 bases, and 8 bases lay in between. The CDR3 is 12 amino acids. Germline CDR1 SGHVS, CDR2 FQNEAQ.